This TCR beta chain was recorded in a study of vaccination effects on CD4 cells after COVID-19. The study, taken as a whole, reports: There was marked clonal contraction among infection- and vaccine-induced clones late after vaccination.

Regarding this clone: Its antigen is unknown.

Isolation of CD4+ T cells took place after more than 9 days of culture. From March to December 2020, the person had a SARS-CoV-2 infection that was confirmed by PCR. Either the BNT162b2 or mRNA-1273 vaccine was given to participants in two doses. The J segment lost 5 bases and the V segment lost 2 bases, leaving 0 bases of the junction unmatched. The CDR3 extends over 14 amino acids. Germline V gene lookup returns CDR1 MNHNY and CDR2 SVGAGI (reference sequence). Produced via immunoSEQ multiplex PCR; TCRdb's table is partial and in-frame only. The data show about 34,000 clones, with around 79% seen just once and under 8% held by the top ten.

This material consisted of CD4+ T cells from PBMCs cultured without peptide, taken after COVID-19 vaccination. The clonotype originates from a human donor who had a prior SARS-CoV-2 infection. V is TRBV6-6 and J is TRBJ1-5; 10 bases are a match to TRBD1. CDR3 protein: CASSYGTGDQPQHF. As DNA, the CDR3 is TGTGCCAGCAGTTACGGGACAGGGGATCAGCCCCAGCATTTT.